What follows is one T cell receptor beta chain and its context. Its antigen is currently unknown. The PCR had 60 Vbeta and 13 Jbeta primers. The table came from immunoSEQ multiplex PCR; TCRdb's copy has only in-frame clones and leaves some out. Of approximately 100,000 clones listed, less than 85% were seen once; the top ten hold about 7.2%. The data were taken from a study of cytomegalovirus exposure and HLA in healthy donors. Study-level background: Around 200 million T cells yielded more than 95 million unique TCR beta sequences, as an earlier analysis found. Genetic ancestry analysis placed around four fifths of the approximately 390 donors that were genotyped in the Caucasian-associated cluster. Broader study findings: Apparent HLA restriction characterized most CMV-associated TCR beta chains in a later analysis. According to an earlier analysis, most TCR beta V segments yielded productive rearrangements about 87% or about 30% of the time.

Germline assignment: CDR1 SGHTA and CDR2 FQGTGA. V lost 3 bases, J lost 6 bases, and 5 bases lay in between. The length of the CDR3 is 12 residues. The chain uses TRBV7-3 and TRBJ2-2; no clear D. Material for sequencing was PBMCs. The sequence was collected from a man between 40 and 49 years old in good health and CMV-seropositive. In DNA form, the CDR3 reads TGTGCCAGCAGCTTCGGGTCCGGGGAGCTGTTTTTT. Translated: CASSFGSGELFF. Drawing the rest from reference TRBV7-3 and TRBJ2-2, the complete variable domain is GAGVSQTPSNKVTEKGKYVELRCDPISGHTALYWYRQSLGQGPEFLIYFQGTGAADDSGLPNDRFFAVRPEGSVSTLKIQRTERGDSAVYLCASSFGSGELFFGEGSRLTVL.